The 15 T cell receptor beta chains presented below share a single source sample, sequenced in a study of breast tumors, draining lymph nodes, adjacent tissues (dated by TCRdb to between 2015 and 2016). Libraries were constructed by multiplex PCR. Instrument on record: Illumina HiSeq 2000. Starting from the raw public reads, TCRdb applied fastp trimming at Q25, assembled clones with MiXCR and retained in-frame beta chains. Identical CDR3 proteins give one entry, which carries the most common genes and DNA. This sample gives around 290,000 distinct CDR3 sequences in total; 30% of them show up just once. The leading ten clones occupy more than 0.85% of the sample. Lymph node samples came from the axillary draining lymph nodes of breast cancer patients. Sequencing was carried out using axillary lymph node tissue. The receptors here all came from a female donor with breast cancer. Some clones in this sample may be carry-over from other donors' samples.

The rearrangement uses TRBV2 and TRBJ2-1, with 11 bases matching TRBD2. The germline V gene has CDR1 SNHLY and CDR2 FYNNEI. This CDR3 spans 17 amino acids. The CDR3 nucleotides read TGTGCACAGAGACCGTTAGCGGGAGGGCCTTACCACAATGAGCAGTTCTTC. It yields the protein CAQRPLAGGPYHNEQFF. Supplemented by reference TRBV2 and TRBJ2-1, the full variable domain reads EPEVTQTPSHQVTQMGQEVILRCVPISNHLYFYWYRQILGQKVEFLVSFYNNEISEKSEIFDDQFSVERPDGSNFTLKIRSTKLEDSAMYFCAQRPLAGGPYHNEQFFGPGTRLTVL.

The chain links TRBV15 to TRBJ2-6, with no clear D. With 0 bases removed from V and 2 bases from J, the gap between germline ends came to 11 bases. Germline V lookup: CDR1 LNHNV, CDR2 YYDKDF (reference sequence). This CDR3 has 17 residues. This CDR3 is CATSRDLAEAGANVLTF. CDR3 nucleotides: TGTGCCACCAGCAGAGATCTGGCAGAAGCTGGGGCCAACGTCCTGACTTTC.

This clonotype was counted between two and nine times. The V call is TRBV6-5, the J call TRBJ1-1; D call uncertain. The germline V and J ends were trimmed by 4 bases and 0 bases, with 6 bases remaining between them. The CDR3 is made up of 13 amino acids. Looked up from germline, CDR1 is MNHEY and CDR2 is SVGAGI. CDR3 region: CASSLSLNTEAFF. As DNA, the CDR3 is TGTGCCAGCAGTTTGTCCCTGAACACTGAAGCTTTCTTT.

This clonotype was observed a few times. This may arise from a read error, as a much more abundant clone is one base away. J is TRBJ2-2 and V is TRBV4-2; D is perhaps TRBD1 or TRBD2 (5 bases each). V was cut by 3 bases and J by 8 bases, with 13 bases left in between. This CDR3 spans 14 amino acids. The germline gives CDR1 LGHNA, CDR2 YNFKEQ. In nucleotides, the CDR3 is TGTGCCAGCAGCCACGGGTGGGGGACGGGGGAGCTGTTTTTT. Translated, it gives CASSHGWGTGELFF.

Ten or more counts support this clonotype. The CDR3 loop is CASSFGRAGYNEQFF. The CDR3 bases are TGTGCCAGCAGCTTCGGGAGGGCGGGATACAATGAGCAGTTCTTC. The rearrangement uses TRBV7-2 and TRBJ2-1, with 8 nucleotides matching TRBD2. Germline-derived CDR1 and CDR2 are SGHTA and FQGNSA. The CDR3 contains 15 residues. V shed 3 bases, J shed 4 bases, and the junction held 5 bases outside the gene matches.

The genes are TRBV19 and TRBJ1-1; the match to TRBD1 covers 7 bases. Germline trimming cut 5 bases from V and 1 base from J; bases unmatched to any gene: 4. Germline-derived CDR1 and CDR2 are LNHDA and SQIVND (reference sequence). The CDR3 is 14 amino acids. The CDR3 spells CASSRQGWNTEAFF. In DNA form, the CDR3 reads TGTGCCAGTAGTCGACAGGGTTGGAACACTGAAGCTTTCTTT.

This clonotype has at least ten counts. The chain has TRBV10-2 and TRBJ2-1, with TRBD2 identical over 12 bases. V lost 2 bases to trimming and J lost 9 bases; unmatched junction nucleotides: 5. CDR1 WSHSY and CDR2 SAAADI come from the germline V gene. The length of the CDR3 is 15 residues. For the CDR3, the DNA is TGCGCCAGCAGTGAGAGGCTAGCGGGAGGGCTTGAGCAGTTCTTC. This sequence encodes CASSERLAGGLEQFF.

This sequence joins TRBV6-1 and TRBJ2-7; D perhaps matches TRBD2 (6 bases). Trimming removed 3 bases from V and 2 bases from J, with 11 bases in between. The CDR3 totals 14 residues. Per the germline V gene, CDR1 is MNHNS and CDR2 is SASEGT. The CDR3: CASSDPEGPYEQYF. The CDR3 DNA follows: TGTGCCAGCAGTGATCCGGAGGGACCCTACGAGCAGTACTTC.

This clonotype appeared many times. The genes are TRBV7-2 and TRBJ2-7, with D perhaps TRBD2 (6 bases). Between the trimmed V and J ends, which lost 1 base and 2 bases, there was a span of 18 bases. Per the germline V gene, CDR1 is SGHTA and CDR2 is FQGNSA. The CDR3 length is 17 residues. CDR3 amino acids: CASSLVPKAGPPYEQYF. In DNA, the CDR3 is TGTGCCAGCAGCTTAGTCCCCAAAGCGGGCCCTCCCTACGAGCAGTACTTC.

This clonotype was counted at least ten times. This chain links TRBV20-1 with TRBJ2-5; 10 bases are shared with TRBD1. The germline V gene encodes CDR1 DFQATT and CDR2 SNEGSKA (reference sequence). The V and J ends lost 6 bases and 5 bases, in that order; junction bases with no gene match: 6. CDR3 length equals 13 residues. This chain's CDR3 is CSATPDRGETQYF. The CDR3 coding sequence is TGCAGTGCAACCCCGGACAGGGGGGAGACCCAGTACTTC.

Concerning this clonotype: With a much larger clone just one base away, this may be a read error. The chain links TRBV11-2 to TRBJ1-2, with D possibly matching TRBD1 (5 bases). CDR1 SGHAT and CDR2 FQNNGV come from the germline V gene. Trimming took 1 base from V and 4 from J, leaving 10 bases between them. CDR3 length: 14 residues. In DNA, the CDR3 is TGTGCCAGCAGCTTAGCAGGGTCTGCCTATGGCTACACCTTC. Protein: CASSLAGSAYGYTF. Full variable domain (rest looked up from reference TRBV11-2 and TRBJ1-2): EAGVAQSPRYKIIEKRQSVAFWCNPISGHATLYWYQQILGQGPKLLIQFQNNGVVDDSQLPKDRFSAERLKGVDSTLKIQPAKLEDSAVYLCASSLAGSAYGYTFGSGTRLTVV.

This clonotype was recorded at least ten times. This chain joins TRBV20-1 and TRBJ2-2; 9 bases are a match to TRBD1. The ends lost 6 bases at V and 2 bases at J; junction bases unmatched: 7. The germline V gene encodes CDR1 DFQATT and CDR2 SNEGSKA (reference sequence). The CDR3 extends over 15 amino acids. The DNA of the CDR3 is TGCAGTGCCCCCGGGGACAGGGTAAACACCGGGGAGCTGTTTTTT. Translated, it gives CSAPGDRVNTGELFF.

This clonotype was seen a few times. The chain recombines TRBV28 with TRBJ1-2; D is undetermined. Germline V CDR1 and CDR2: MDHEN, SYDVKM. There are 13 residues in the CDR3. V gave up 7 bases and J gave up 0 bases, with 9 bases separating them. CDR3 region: CASTVSANYGYTF. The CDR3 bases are TGTGCCAGCACCGTAAGTGCTAACTATGGCTACACCTTC.

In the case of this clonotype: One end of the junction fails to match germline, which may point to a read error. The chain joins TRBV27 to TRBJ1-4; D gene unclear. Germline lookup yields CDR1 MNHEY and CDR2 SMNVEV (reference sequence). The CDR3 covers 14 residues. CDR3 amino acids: CASKFWGRDEKLLF. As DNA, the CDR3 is TGTGCCAGCAAATTTTGGGGTAGGGATGAAAAACTGCTTTTT.

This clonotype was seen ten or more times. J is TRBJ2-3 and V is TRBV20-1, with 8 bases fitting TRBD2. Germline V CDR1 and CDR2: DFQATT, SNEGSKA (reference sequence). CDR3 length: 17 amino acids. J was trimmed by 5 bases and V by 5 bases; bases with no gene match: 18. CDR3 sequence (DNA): TGCAGTGCTGAATCAGGGCTGGCAGCGGGAGAGGGAGATACGCAGTATTTT. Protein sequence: CSAESGLAAGEGDTQYF.